The 12 T cell receptor beta chains below were found in one sample sequenced in a study of T cells in Graves' hyperthyroidism and ophthalmopathy. It was RNA transcripts that yielded the amplified TCR beta CDR3 regions. HTBI primers were employed in a first-round RT-PCR of the TCR CDR3. TCRdb independently ran MiXCR on the multiplex PCR reads; one entry per CDR3 protein. The repertoire holds more than 550,000 distinct CDR3 sequences, around a sixth seen once, with 15% to 20% in the top ten. The specimen sequenced was blood. These receptors all stem from a woman in her fifties or sixties with Graves' hyperthyroidism that later progressed to Graves' ophthalmopathy.

This clonotype was found many times. This chain links TRBV18 with TRBJ2-7, with D unclear. V dropped 4 bases and J dropped 2 bases, with 15 bases sitting between them. Germline V gene sequence: CDR1 KGHSH, CDR2 LQKENI. CDR3 length equals 15 residues. This CDR3 is CASSQLGGRAYEQYF. For the CDR3, the DNA is TGTGCCAGCTCACAACTGGGCGGCAGAGCCTACGAGCAGTACTTC.

A word on this clonotype: A read error is likely, as this CDR3 ends without the conserved phenylalanine or tryptophan. The chain has TRBV18 and TRBJ1-1, with TRBD1 matching over 8 bases. The CDR3 has 17 residues. Looked up from germline, CDR1 is KGHSH and CDR2 is LQKENI. V lost 1 base and J lost 0; bases outside the gene matches: 7. CDR3 nucleotides: TGTGCCAGCTCACCACGCGACAGGGGACTAATGAACACTGAAGCTTTCCTT. This translates into CASSPRDRGLMNTEAFL.

The chain carries TRBV6-1 and TRBJ1-1; TRBD1 agrees at 9 bases. V was pared by 6 bases and J by 5 bases, with 7 bases of the junction left unmatched. The CDR3 covers 14 residues. Germline loops: CDR1 MNHNS, CDR2 SASEGT. CDR3 coding DNA: TGTGCCAGCAGCCCACCGGACAGGGGAACTGAAGCTTTCTTT. It is translated as CASSPPDRGTEAFF.

This clonotype was counted at least ten times. This chain uses TRBV30 with TRBJ2-7; D is undetermined. This CDR3 region has 12 residues. V lost 3 bases and J lost 0, with 6 bases in between. Germline CDR1 and CDR2: GTSNPN and SVGIG (reference sequence). The CDR3 is CAWRLSSYEQYF. The CDR3 coding sequence is TGTGCCTGGAGACTTAGCTCCTACGAGCAGTACTTC.

This clonotype came up many times. CDR3 sequence reads: CSARATEGAFRYGYTF. In DNA form, the CDR3 reads TGCAGTGCTAGAGCAACAGAAGGGGCCTTTCGGTATGGCTACACCTTC. The V call is TRBV20-1, the J call TRBJ1-2, with D perhaps matching TRBD1 (5 bases). The V gene lost 1 base and the J gene lost 5 bases, with 20 bases spanning the gap. Germline CDR1 is DFQATT and CDR2 is SNEGSKA (reference sequence). The CDR3 sequence is 16 residues long.

Only a few counts were recorded for this clonotype. The rearrangement links TRBV10-3 to TRBJ1-4; D gene unclear. Germline CDR1 reads ENHRY; CDR2 reads SYGVKD. The CDR3 spans 14 residues. V lost 0 bases and J lost 5, with 7 bases in between. CDR3 region: CAISESGGNEKLFF. The CDR3 DNA follows: TGTGCCATCAGTGAGTCTGGAGGGAATGAAAAACTGTTTTTT.

V usage is TRBV3-1 and J usage is TRBJ1-1; 9 bases line up with TRBD1. CDR1 and CDR2 (germline): LGHDT, YNNKEL (reference sequence). The CDR3 is 12 residues long. Losses at the gene ends were 6 bases for V and 6 bases for J; bases not matched to a gene: 2. The CDR3 is CASSWDRAEAFF. The CDR3 bases are TGTGCCAGCAGTTGGGACAGGGCTGAAGCTTTCTTT.

This clonotype showed up many times. The chain recombines TRBV20-1 with TRBJ1-1; D gene ambiguous. Trimming took off 1 base at V and 8 bases at J, with 14 bases between the two ends. Germline V gene data show CDR1 as DFQATT and CDR2 as SNEGSKA (reference sequence). CDR3 length: 13 amino acids. This CDR3 reads CSARAPPAREAFF. The CDR3 nucleotides read TGCAGTGCTAGAGCCCCCCCCGCCAGAGAAGCTTTCTTT.

This clonotype was found many times. J is TRBJ2-7 and V is TRBV20-1; D is undetermined. Trimming removed 3 bases from V and 4 bases from J, with 7 bases in between. Looked up from germline, CDR1 is DFQATT and CDR2 is SNEGSKA (reference sequence). This CDR3 spans 11 amino acids. CDR3 DNA: TGCAGTGCTAGGAAAGGTTACGAGCAGTACTTC. This translates into CSARKGYEQYF.

At least ten counts were recorded for this clonotype. J is TRBJ1-1 and V is TRBV27, with TRBD1 matching 7 bases. There are 14 residues in the CDR3. Germline V gives CDR1 MNHEY, CDR2 SMNVEV (reference sequence). Unmatched junction bases numbered 10, after V lost 6 bases and J lost 6 bases. CDR3 in amino acids: CASRIQGVYAEAFF. The CDR3 nucleotides are TGTGCCAGCAGAATCCAGGGGGTCTACGCTGAAGCTTTCTTT.

In this sample, this clonotype turned up a few times. The CDR3 protein is CASSLAGTGVNEKLFF. The DNA of the CDR3 is TGTGCCAGCAGCTTAGCCGGGACAGGCGTTAATGAAAAACTGTTTTTT. This chain joins TRBV7-9 and TRBJ1-4, with 8 positions matching TRBD1. The CDR3 spans 16 residues. The germline V gene has CDR1 SEHNR and CDR2 FQNEAQ (reference sequence). V trimming: 0 bases; J trimming: 4 bases; junction bases outside the gene matches: 4.

As for this clonotype: At one of its ends the junction is not consistent with the germline gene, which may arise from a read error. This sequence joins TRBV11-2 and TRBJ2-1; D not certain. CDR1 and CDR2 (germline): SGHAT, FQNNGV. The CDR3 is 14 amino acids. The CDR3 DNA is TGTGCCTGCAGCCTTGTGAGCTCCTACAATGAGCAGTTCTTC. Protein sequence: CACSLVSSYNEQFF. The whole variable domain, remainder taken from reference TRBV11-2 and TRBJ2-1, is EAGVAQSPRYKIIEKRQSVAFWCNPISGHATLYWYQQILGQGPKLLIQFQNNGVVDDSQLPKDRFSAERLKGVDSTLKIQPAKLEDSAVYLCACSLVSSYNEQFFGPGTRLTVL.